This T cell receptor (beta chain) was observed in a study of blood T cell repertoires in COVID-19 (dated by TCRdb to the early 2020s). The study in broad terms: Collaborator samples came from the United States, Italy and Spain and covered acute and convalescent phases of COVID-19. The prospective study material was composed of cDNA or gDNA derived from T cells, B-cell-depleted T cells, or PBMCs. Deeply sampled blood TCRbeta repertoires from subjects exposed to, actively infected with, or recovered from COVID-19 were included in the dataset. The repertoires were released in a freely available public database meant as a resource for research on the immune response to SARS-CoV-2. The samples were drawn from two sources: the first 160 participants of the ongoing ImmuneRACE study, and approximately 1,300 subjects contributed by 6 global collaborators. Sample metadata almost always included a de-identified subject ID, COVID-19 status, age in years and sex. Where available, HLA class I and class II types were taken from metadata supplied by the sample provider and were not determined by assay-based typing. Broader findings and caveats from the paper: Clinical and demographic metadata were provided uncurated, with the amount varying by source and participant.

Including the terminal cysteine and phenylalanine, the CDR3 comprises 14 residues. This entry keeps only the CDR3 DNA: 42 bases, framed from base 1. Based on the germline V gene, the CDR1 and CDR2 sequences are SGHTA and FQGTGA. At the junction V is shortened by 2 bases and J by 3 bases, with 8 bases in between. Whole blood was collected in K2EDTA tubes by collaborating institutions according to the institutions' own protocols. For TCRbeta analysis, collaborators shipped samples as frozen whole blood, isolated PBMCs, or DNA extracted from either of those sample types. About this clone: It lacks a known antigen. No much larger clonotype is one base removed from it; base qualities were not supplied.

TCRbeta CDR3 regions were amplified from genomic DNA using the immunoSEQ Assay, a bias-controlled multiplex PCR. The original pipeline was this. The number of nucleated cells in each sample was estimated by amplification of reference gene primers within the assay. Sequence reads were collapsed and filtered to measure the absolute abundance of every unique TCRbeta CDR3 rearrangement. For each sample, productive Simpson clonality was calculated as the square root of Simpson's diversity index across productive rearrangements. Drawn from immuneACCESS, this table holds only the in-frame rearrangements with V and J called that TCRdb kept. Clones are partly lost; checked studies trace under half to an unresolved V gene and leave the rest unexplained. V and J calls plus clone size are reproduced from that table; the DNA served to infer D and trimming. This sample has over 200,000 clones in its table, and roughly 90% of those were observed once. Around 2.8% of the sample comes from the top ten.

The rearranged segments are TRBV7-3 and TRBJ1-3; TRBD1 is possibly the D segment (6 matching bases). The sample taken for sequencing was peripheral blood. The TCR originated in a woman aged 55-69 years with acute or convalescent COVID-19. The bases are TGTGCCAGCAGCTTAGCCAGGGGTGGAAACACCATATATTTT. This gives the protein CASSLARGGNTIYF.